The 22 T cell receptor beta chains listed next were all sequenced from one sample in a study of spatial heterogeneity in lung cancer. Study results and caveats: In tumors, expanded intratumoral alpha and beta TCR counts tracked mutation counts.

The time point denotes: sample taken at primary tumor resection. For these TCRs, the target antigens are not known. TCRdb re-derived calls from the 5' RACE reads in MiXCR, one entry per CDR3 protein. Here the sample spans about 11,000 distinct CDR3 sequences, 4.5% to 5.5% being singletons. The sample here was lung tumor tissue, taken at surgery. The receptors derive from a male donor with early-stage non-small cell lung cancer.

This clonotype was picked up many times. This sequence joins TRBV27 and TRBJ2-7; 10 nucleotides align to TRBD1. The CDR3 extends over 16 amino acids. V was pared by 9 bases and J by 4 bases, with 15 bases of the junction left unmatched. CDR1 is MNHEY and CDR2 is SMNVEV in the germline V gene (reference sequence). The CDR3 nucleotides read TGTGCCAGTAGTCGAGGACGGGACAGGGGCTTGTACGAGCAGTACTTC. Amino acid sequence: CASSRGRDRGLYEQYF.

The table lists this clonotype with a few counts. CDR3 sequence (DNA): TGTGCCACCAGCACCGGACAGGGGGGATATAGGTACGAGCAGTACTTC. Amino acid sequence: CATSTGQGGYRYEQYF. V is TRBV15 and J is TRBJ2-7; 10 bases are a match to TRBD1. J gave up 4 bases and V 4 bases, and 10 bases lay outside the gene matches. The CDR3 sequence is 16 residues long. Germline assignment: CDR1 LNHNV and CDR2 YYDKDF (reference sequence).

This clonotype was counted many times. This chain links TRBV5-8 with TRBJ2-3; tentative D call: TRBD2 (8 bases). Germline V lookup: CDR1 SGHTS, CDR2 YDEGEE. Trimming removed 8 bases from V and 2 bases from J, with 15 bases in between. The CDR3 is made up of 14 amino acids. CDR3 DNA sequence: TGTGCCAGTGGGACAGCGGGGGTCACAGATACGCAGTATTTT. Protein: CASGTAGVTDTQYF.

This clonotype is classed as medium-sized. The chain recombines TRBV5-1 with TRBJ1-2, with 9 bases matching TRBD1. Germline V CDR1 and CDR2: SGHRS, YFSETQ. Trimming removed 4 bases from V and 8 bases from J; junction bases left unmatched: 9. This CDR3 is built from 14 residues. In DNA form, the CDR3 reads TGCGCCAGCAGCCCGTGGACAGGGACAGGGGGCTACACCTTC. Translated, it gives CASSPWTGTGGYTF.

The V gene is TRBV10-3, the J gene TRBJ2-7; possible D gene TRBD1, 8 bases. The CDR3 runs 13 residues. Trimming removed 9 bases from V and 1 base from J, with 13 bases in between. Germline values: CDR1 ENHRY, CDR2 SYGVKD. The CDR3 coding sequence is TGTGCCATACAGGGGGGGGATTCCTACGAGCAGTACTTC. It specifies CAIQGGDSYEQYF.

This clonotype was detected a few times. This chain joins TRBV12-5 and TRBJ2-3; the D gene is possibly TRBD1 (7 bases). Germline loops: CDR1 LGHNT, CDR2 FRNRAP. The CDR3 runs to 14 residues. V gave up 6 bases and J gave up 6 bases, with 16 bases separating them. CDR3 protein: CASGSGGRTDTQYF. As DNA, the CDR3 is TGTGCTAGTGGATCAGGGGGGAGAACGGATACGCAGTATTTT.

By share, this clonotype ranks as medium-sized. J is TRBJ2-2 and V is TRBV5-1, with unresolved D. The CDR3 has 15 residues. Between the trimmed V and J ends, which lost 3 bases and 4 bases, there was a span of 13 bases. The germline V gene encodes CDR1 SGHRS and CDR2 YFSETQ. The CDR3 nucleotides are TGCGCCAGCAGCTGGGGTACATACGCCACCGGGGAGCTGTTTTTT. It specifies CASSWGTYATGELFF. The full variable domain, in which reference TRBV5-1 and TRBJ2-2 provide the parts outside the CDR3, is KAGVTQTPRYLIKTRGQQVTLSCSPISGHRSVSWYQQTPGQGLQFLFEYFSETQRNKGNFPGRFSGRQFSNSRSEMNVSTLELGDSALYLCASSWGTYATGELFFGEGSRLTVL.

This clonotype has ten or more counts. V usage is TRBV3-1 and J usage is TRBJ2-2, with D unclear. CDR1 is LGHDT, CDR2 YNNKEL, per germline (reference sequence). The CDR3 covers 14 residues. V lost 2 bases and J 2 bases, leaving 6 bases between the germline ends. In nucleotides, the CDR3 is TGTGCCAGCAGCCAACTCCTTAACACCGGGGAGCTGTTTTTT. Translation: CASSQLLNTGELFF.

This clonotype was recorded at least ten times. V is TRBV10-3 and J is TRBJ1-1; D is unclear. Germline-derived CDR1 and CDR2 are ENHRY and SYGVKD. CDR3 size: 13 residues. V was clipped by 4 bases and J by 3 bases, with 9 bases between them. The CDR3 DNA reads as TGTGCCATCAGTGTTACCGTGGACACTGAAGCTTTCTTT. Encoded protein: CAISVTVDTEAFF.

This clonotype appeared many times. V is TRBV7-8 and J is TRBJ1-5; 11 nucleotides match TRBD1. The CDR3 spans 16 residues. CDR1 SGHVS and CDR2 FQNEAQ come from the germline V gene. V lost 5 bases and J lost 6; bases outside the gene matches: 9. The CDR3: CASSRDGTGGLQPQHF. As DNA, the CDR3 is TGTGCCAGCAGCCGGGACGGGACAGGGGGGCTTCAGCCCCAGCATTTT.

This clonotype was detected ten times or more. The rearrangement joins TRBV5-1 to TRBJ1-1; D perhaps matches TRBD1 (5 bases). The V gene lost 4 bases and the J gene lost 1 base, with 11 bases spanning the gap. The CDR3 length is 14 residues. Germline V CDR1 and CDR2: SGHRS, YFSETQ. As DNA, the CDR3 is TGCGCCAGCAGCGGGGGGACGGGGAACACTGAAGCTTTCTTT. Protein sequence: CASSGGTGNTEAFF.

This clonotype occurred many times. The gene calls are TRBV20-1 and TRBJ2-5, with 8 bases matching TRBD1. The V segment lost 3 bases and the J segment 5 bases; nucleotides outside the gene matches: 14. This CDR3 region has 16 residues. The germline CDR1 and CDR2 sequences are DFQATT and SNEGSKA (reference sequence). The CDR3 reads CSASPRQGRSVETQYF. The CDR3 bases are TGCAGTGCTAGCCCTCGACAGGGGAGGAGTGTGGAGACCCAGTACTTC.

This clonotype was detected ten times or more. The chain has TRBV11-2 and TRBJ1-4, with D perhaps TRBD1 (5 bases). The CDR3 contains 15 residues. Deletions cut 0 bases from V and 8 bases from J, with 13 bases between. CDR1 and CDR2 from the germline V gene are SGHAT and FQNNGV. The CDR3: CASSLDRGIGEKLFF. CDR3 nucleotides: TGTGCCAGCAGCTTAGATCGGGGGATAGGAGAAAAACTGTTTTTT.

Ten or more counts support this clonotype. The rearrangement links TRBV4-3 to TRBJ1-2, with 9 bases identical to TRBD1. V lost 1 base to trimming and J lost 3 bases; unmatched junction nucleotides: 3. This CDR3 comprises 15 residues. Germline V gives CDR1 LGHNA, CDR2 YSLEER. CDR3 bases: TGCGCCAGCAGCCAAGGGTGGACAGGGGACTATGGCTACACCTTC. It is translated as CASSQGWTGDYGYTF.

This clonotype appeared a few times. The DNA for the CDR3 is TGTGCCAGCAGCTTCCGCAGGAACTCCTACGAGCAGTACTTC. This translates into CASSFRRNSYEQYF. The chain combines TRBV7-8 with TRBJ2-7; D gene ambiguous. The V end was cut by 3 bases, the J end by 0 bases, with 9 bases between. This CDR3 is 14 amino acids long. Germline V gene sequence: CDR1 SGHVS, CDR2 FQNEAQ.

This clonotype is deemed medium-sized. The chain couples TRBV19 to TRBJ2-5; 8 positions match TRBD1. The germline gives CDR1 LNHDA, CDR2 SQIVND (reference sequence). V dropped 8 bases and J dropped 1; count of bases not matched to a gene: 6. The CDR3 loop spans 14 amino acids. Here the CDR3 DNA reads TGTGCCAGTTCAGACAGGGGATTCCAAGAGACCCAGTACTTC. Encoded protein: CASSDRGFQETQYF.

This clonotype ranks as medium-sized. The CDR3 DNA is TGTGCCAGCAGTGAATACCCAGGGTCGGATGGCTACACCTTC. This gives the protein CASSEYPGSDGYTF. V gene TRBV25-1 combines with J gene TRBJ1-2; D may be TRBD1 (5 bases). The V and J ends lost 0 bases and 6 bases respectively, with 11 bases between them. The CDR3 is made up of 14 amino acids. In germline, CDR1 is MGHDK, CDR2 SYGVNS.

CDR3 nucleotide sequence: TGTGCCAGCAGCGTAGGAACCACCGTATTTAGCAATCAGCCCCAGCATTTT. Its translation: CASSVGTTVFSNQPQHF. V is TRBV7-8 and J is TRBJ1-5; the D is unclear. Germline V gene lookup returns CDR1 SGHVS and CDR2 FQNEAQ. The CDR3 has 17 residues. V lost 5 bases, J lost 0 bases, and 17 bases lay in between. The whole variable domain, filled in from reference TRBV7-8 and TRBJ1-5, reads GAGVSQSPRYKVAKRGQDVALRCDPISGHVSLFWYQQALGQGPEFLTYFQNEAQLDKSGLPSDRFFAERPEGSVSTLKIQRTQQEDSAVYLCASSVGTTVFSNQPQHFGDGTRLSIL.

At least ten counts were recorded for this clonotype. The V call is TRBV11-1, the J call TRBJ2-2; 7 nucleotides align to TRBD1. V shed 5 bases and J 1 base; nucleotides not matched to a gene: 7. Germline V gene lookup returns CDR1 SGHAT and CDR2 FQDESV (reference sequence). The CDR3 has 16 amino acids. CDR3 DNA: TGTGCCAGCAGCCCCCCCGGACAGGAGAACACCGGGGAGCTGTTTTTT. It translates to CASSPPGQENTGELFF.

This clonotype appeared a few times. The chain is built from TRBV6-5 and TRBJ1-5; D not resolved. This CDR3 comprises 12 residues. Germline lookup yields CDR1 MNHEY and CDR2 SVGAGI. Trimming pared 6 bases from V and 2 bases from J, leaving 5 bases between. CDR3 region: CASRSGNQPQHF. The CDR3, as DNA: TGTGCCAGCAGGTCGGGCAATCAGCCCCAGCATTTT.

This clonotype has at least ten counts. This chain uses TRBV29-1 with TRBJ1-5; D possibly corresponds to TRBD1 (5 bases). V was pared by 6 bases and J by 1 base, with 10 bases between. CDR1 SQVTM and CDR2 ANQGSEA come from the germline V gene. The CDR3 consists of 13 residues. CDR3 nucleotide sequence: TGCAGCGTGGGTCAGGGAAGCAATCAGCCCCAGCATTTT. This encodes CSVGQGSNQPQHF.

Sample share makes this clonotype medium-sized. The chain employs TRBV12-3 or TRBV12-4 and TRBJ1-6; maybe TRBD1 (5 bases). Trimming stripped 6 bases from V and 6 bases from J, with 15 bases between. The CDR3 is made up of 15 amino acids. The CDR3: CASSSRVQGNSPLHF. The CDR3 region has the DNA TGTGCCAGCAGCTCCCGGGTCCAGGGTAATTCACCCCTCCACTTT.